The next 17 T cell receptor beta chains were all read from a single sample in a study of blood T cell repertoires in COVID-19. Generated by immunoSEQ multiplex PCR, the TCRdb table keeps only in-frame clones and is missing some. This repertoire shows under 300,000 clones, approximately 82% found once; its top ten account for 1.5% to 2%. Source material: peripheral blood. The receptors derive from a man aged 25 to 40 who had recovered from COVID-19.

CDR3 sequence reads: CASSRDLEGVNEQFF. CDR3 coding DNA: TGTGCCAGCAGTCGGGACTTGGAGGGTGTGAATGAGCAGTTCTTC. The J gene is TRBJ2-1, the V gene TRBV6-5; TRBD2 is a possible D gene (6 bases). This CDR3 contains 15 residues. Germline CDR1 reads MNHEY; CDR2 reads SVGAGI. Trimming removed 5 bases at V and 7 bases at J, with 18 bases between.

This chain connects TRBV6-1 to TRBJ2-7; 8 bases are shared with TRBD1. J lost 6 bases, V lost 1 base, and 5 bases had no gene match. CDR3 length: 14 residues. From germline, CDR1 is MNHNS and CDR2 SASEGT. The CDR3, as DNA: TGTGCCAGCAGTGAAGGGACAGGGCACGTCGAGCAGTACGTC. Translating gives CASSEGTGHVEQYV.

This clone was observed many times. J is TRBJ1-2 and V is TRBV7-3; 8 bases are a match to TRBD1. The CDR3 is 14 residues long. Germline CDR1 and CDR2: SGHTA and FQGTGA. The junction had 6 bases not matched to a gene; V was cut back by 2 bases and J by 7 bases. In DNA, the CDR3 is TGTGCCAGCAGCTTAGGACAGGGAGTTGCTGGCTACACCTTC. Translating gives CASSLGQGVAGYTF.

The rearrangement uses TRBV29-1 and TRBJ1-1, with a tentative D call TRBD1 (5 bases). The length of the CDR3 is 12 residues. Germline CDR1 and CDR2: SQVTM and ANQGSEA. Between the trimmed V and J ends, which lost 3 bases and 3 bases, there was a span of 8 bases. CDR3 amino acids: CSVDRADTEAFF. The CDR3 nucleotides are TGCAGCGTTGACAGGGCAGACACTGAAGCTTTCTTT.

This clone was detected only once. V gene TRBV6-5 combines with J gene TRBJ1-5; 10 bases fit TRBD1. The CDR3 loop spans 15 amino acids. V was pared by 9 bases and J by 1 base, with 6 bases of the junction left unmatched. Germline-derived CDR1 and CDR2 are MNHEY and SVGAGI. CDR3 nucleotide sequence: TGTGCCAGTGGAGACAGGGGGCTGAGCAATCAGCCCCAGCATTTT. It is translated as CASGDRGLSNQPQHF.

The V gene is TRBV18, the J gene TRBJ1-5; 10 bases are shared with TRBD1. J was trimmed by 1 base and V by 3 bases; bases with no gene match: 3. In germline, CDR1 is KGHSH, CDR2 LQKENI. The CDR3 contains 16 residues. CDR3 coding DNA: TGTGCCAGCTCACCCGGGGACAGGGGAAGCAATCAGCCCCAGCATTTT. It encodes CASSPGDRGSNQPQHF.

The chain recombines TRBV6-2 or TRBV6-3 with TRBJ1-1; TRBD1 is a possible D gene (6 bases). CDR3 length equals 14 residues. Per the germline V gene, CDR1 is MNHEY and CDR2 is SVGEGT. V lost 5 bases and J lost 8, with 18 bases in between. In DNA form, the CDR3 reads TGTGCCAGCAGTAGGCCTGGGGGGGGGCCCGAAGCTTTCTTT. Encoded protein: CASSRPGGGPEAFF.

The chain couples TRBV7-9 to TRBJ2-5; perhaps TRBD2 as D (6 bases). The germline CDR1 and CDR2 sequences are SEHNR and FQNEAQ (reference sequence). The V and J ends lost 5 bases and 1 base respectively, with 11 bases between them. This CDR3 comprises 14 residues. The CDR3 here is CASSAGLVQETQYF. The DNA for the CDR3 is TGTGCCAGCAGCGCGGGGCTTGTCCAAGAGACCCAGTACTTC. Drawing the rest from reference TRBV7-9 and TRBJ2-5, the complete variable domain is DTGVSQNPRHKITKRGQNVTFRCDPISEHNRLYWYRQTLGQGPEFLTYFQNEAQLEKSRLLSDRFSAERPKGSFSTLEIQRTEQGDSAMYLCASSAGLVQETQYFGPGTRLLVL.

V usage is TRBV19 and J usage is TRBJ2-3; 12 nucleotides agree with TRBD2. CDR1 is LNHDA and CDR2 is SQIVND in the germline V gene (reference sequence). CDR3 length: 14 amino acids. V lost 4 bases to trimming and J lost 5 bases; unmatched junction nucleotides: 1. CDR3: CASSTGLAGDTQYF. CDR3 nucleotides: TGTGCCAGTAGTACGGGACTAGCGGGAGATACGCAGTATTTT.

The chain recombines TRBV3-1 (or the pseudogene TRBV3-2) with TRBJ2-2; 7 nucleotides match TRBD2. Trimming at V came to 1 base and at J to 6 bases, leaving 2 bases not matched to a gene. CDR1 is LGHDT and CDR2 is YNNKEL in the germline V gene (reference sequence). CDR3 length equals 14 residues. This chain's CDR3 is CASSQGDYAGELFF. The CDR3 bases are TGTGCCAGCAGCCAAGGGGACTATGCCGGGGAGCTGTTTTTT.

The J gene is TRBJ2-6, the V gene TRBV5-5, with 9 bases lining up with TRBD1. The CDR3 covers 18 residues. Germline V gene sequence: CDR1 SGHKS, CDR2 YYEKEE (reference sequence). Germline trimming cut 3 bases from V and 2 bases from J; bases unmatched to any gene: 9. The CDR3 sequence is CASSSLDRGTAGANVLTF. The CDR3 DNA is TGTGCCAGCAGCTCGTTAGACAGGGGGACGGCTGGGGCCAACGTCCTGACTTTC.

The V gene is TRBV11-3, the J gene TRBJ2-1; D unresolved. V lost 5 bases and J lost 10, with 15 bases in between. The germline V gene encodes CDR1 SGHNT and CDR2 YENEEA. There are 13 residues in the CDR3. In nucleotides, the CDR3 is TGTGCCAGCAGCAACGGCCCAGGCCAAGAGCAGTTCTTC. It encodes CASSNGPGQEQFF.

V gene TRBV21-1 combines with J gene TRBJ2-7; the table's D call, TRBD2, has no DNA check behind it. TRBV21-1 is flagged as a pseudogene. The CDR3 consists of 19 residues. The CDR3 DNA follows: TGTGCCAGCAGCAAAGGACCGGGACTAACCTTCAGGAGCTCCTACGAGCAGTACTTC. Its translation is CASSKGPGLTFRSSYEQYF.

This clone was detected once. The chain combines TRBV25-1 with TRBJ2-3, with TRBD2 identical over 7 bases. In germline, CDR1 is MGHDK, CDR2 SYGVNS. J was trimmed by 4 bases and V by 4 bases; bases with no gene match: 8. The CDR3 is 15 amino acids. The DNA for the CDR3 is TGTGCCAGCAGTGGGACTAGGTCCGGGGCAGATACGCAGTATTTT. Its translation: CASSGTRSGADTQYF.

The chain links TRBV11-3 to TRBJ2-2; 8 bases are a match to TRBD1. Germline values: CDR1 SGHNT, CDR2 YENEEA. CDR3 size: 16 residues. Unmatched junction bases numbered 9, after V lost 5 bases and J lost 4 bases. The DNA of the CDR3 is TGTGCCAGCAGCCCGTCCGGGACAGGTCGCACCGGGGAGCTGTTTTTT. Amino acid sequence: CASSPSGTGRTGELFF.

The V gene is TRBV5-6, the J gene TRBJ2-5; D may be TRBD1 (5 bases). The V and J ends lost 2 bases and 1 base respectively, with 9 bases between them. The length of the CDR3 is 14 residues. The germline V gene encodes CDR1 SGHDT and CDR2 YYEEEE. The CDR3 here is CASSFQGSQETQYF. CDR3 nucleotides: TGTGCCAGCAGCTTCCAGGGATCCCAAGAGACCCAGTACTTC. The variable domain in full, with the rest retrieved from reference TRBV5-6 and TRBJ2-5, is DAGVTQSPTHLIKTRGQQVTLRCSPKSGHDTVSWYQQALGQGPQFIFQYYEEEERQRGNFPDRFSGHQFPNYSSELNVNALLLGDSALYLCASSFQGSQETQYFGPGTRLLVL.

The genes are TRBV21-1 and TRBJ2-7; the table calls TRBD2, which could not be checked here. TRBV21-1 is a pseudogene locus. The CDR3 has 13 amino acids. The DNA of the CDR3 is TGTGCCAGCAGCAAACTTGCGATCCACGAGCAGTACGTC. Residues: CASSKLAIHEQYV.